What follows are 7 T cell receptor beta chains derived from one specimen sequenced in a study of T-cell memory formation after mild COVID-19. TCRdb re-analysed the 5' RACE reads in MiXCR, keeping a single row per CDR3 protein. The table has about 82,000 distinct CDR3 sequences, about 13% seen once. Sequencing input: PBMCs or a T cell subset sorted from them (not recorded which). These receptors originate from a man aged 18 to 30 who had mild COVID-19 (a few samples of this study predate the infection). Cell type and time point are not known.

V is TRBV5-1 and J is TRBJ2-5, with TRBD2 matching 8 bases. The CDR3 is made up of 15 amino acids. The V segment lost 3 bases and the J segment 1 base; nucleotides outside the gene matches: 5. Germline V gene lookup returns CDR1 SGHRS and CDR2 YFSETQ. The CDR3 sequence is CASSYSGAGQETQYF. CDR3 in DNA: TGCGCCAGCAGCTATAGCGGGGCCGGCCAAGAGACCCAGTACTTC. Full variable domain (rest looked up from reference TRBV5-1 and TRBJ2-5): KAGVTQTPRYLIKTRGQQVTLSCSPISGHRSVSWYQQTPGQGLQFLFEYFSETQRNKGNFPGRFSGRQFSNSRSEMNVSTLELGDSALYLCASSYSGAGQETQYFGPGTRLLVL.

This clonotype was picked up a small number of times. The rearrangement uses TRBV27 and TRBJ1-1; no reliable D call. CDR1 MNHEY and CDR2 SMNVEV come from the germline V gene (reference sequence). CDR3 length equals 14 residues. Trimming took 4 bases from V and 3 from J, leaving 12 bases between them. CDR3 sequence: CASSSDLWDTEAFF. DNA for the CDR3: TGTGCCAGCAGTTCGGACCTTTGGGACACTGAAGCTTTCTTT.

The chain couples TRBV7-9 to TRBJ2-2; possible D gene TRBD1, 5 bases. The V end lost 7 bases, the J end lost 2 bases, and 20 bases lay between the germline ends. Germline V gene data show CDR1 as SEHNR and CDR2 as FQNEAQ (reference sequence). The CDR3 runs to 17 residues. CDR3 in amino acids: CASTPRSRTFNTGELFF. The DNA of the CDR3 is TGTGCCAGCACCCCACGCTCTAGGACATTTAACACCGGGGAGCTGTTTTTT.

The sample holds a few counts of this clonotype. The chain links TRBV6-5 to TRBJ2-3; the D is unclear. Germline V gene lookup returns CDR1 MNHEY and CDR2 SVGAGI. The V end lost 2 bases, the J end lost 4 bases, and 7 bases lay between the germline ends. The length of the CDR3 is 13 residues. The CDR3 sequence is CASSYAQPDTQYF. CDR3 DNA sequence: TGTGCCAGCAGTTACGCACAGCCAGATACGCAGTATTTT.

This clonotype was recorded a few times. The rearrangement joins TRBV5-5 to TRBJ2-7, with TRBD2 as a possible D gene (5 bases). The CDR3 sequence is 13 residues long. V was cut by 0 bases and J by 9 bases, with 13 bases left in between. Per germline, CDR1 SGHKS and CDR2 YYEKEE (reference sequence). As DNA, the CDR3 is TGTGCCAGCAGCTTGGAACCCGGGATGCGGCAGTACGTC. Amino acids: CASSLEPGMRQYV.

This clonotype was seen ten or more times. The chain links TRBV7-6 to TRBJ2-3; no definite D call. Germline V lookup: CDR1 SGHVS, CDR2 FNYEAQ. The CDR3 sequence is 14 residues long. Trimming cost V 6 bases and J 7 bases, with 17 bases left between them. The CDR3 loop is CASSPMFTANTQYF. CDR3 in DNA: TGTGCCAGCAGTCCTATGTTTACGGCGAATACGCAGTATTTT.

J is TRBJ2-7 and V is TRBV4-3; D might be TRBD2 (5 bases). Trimming took 1 base from V and 5 from J, leaving 15 bases between them. The CDR3 has 15 residues. Germline lookup yields CDR1 LGHNA and CDR2 YSLEER. The CDR3 loop is CASSQAPQAGNEQYF. CDR3 sequence (DNA): TGCGCCAGCAGCCAAGCCCCCCAGGCGGGTAACGAGCAGTACTTC.